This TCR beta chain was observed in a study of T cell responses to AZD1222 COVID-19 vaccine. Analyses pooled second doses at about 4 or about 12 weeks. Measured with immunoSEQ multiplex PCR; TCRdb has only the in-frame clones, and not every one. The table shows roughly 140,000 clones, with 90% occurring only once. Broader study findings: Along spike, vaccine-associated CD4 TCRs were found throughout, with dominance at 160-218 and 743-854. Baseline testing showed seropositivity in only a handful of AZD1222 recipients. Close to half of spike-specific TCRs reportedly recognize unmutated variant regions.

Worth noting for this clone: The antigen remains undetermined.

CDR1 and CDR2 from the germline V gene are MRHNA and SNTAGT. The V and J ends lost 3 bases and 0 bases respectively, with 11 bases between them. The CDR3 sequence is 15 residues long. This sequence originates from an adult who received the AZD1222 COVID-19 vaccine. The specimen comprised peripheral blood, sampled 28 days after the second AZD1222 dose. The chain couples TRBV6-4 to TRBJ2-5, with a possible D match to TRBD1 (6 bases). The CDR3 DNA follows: TGTGCCAGCAGTGAACTAAGGGGGAACCAAGAGACCCAGTACTTC. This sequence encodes CASSELRGNQETQYF.